In its sample, the clone carrying this T cell receptor beta chain was seen many times. As for time point: newly diagnosed GD, antithyroid drugs for less than 3 months. Researchers made the TCR library from RNA that was extracted from PBMCs. Xi'an, China, was home to the endocrinology department that provided patients. V lost 7 bases, J lost 6 bases, and 9 bases stayed unmatched. The CDR3 is 14 amino acids. CDR1 ENHRY and CDR2 SYGVKD come from the germline V gene. Construction of the TCR beta libraries employed iRepertoire HTBI primers in conjunction with Arm-PCR of CDR3 regions. MiXCR, applied by TCRdb to the multiplex PCR reads, yields one record per CDR3 protein. This table holds about 540,000 distinct CDR3 sequences, 13% found once. This sample stems from a study of regulatory T cells in long-lasting Graves disease. The overall study: Under 3 months of antithyroid drugs had been taken by newly diagnosed Graves' patients.

These same records also appear under a second study, on T cells in Graves' hyperthyroidism and ophthalmopathy. As that study records: Using the HTBI primer set, a first-round RT-PCR was run on the TCR CDR3.

V gene TRBV10-3 combines with J gene TRBJ2-7; 10 bases match TRBD1. The source was peripheral blood mononuclear cells (PBMCs), collected at new diagnosis, from a patient treated with antithyroid drugs. The TCR comes from a man younger than 45 with Graves disease. The CDR3 spells CAITRGGTGAEQYF. The CDR3 bases are TGTGCCATCACCCGGGGCGGGACAGGGGCCGAGCAGTACTTC.